Below, 12 T cell receptor beta chains from the same sample are listed, as sequenced in a study of cytomegalovirus exposure and HLA in healthy donors. PCR primers comprised 60 Vbeta and 13 Jbeta primers. Libraries were prepared by immunoSEQ multiplex PCR; TCRdb keeps only in-frame clonotypes and omits some of them. The repertoire holds 120,000 or so clones, with roughly 80% as singletons. Sequencing used PBMCs. These receptors all come from a woman aged 40 to 49 in good health and CMV-seronegative.

The V gene is TRBV29-1, the J gene TRBJ1-1; 11 nucleotides align to TRBD1. Germline V gene sequence: CDR1 SQVTM, CDR2 ANQGSEA. CDR3 length equals 12 residues. J was trimmed by 7 bases and V by 7 bases; bases with no gene match: 5. The CDR3: CSGGQGVGEAFF. The CDR3 DNA sequence: TGCAGCGGGGGACAGGGGGTTGGTGAAGCTTTCTTT.

The chain joins TRBV4-2 to TRBJ2-3, with a weak D call TRBD2 (6 bases). The germline V and J ends were trimmed by 0 bases and 5 bases, with 9 bases remaining between them. Looked up from germline, CDR1 is LGHNA and CDR2 is YNFKEQ. CDR3 length equals 14 residues. The CDR3 spells CASSQERRGDTQYF. The CDR3 region has the DNA TGTGCCAGCAGCCAAGAAAGGCGGGGAGATACGCAGTATTTT.

The rearrangement joins TRBV15 to TRBJ1-3, with D uncertain. V dropped 9 bases and J dropped 0 bases, with 9 bases sitting between them. From germline, CDR1 is LNHNV and CDR2 YYDKDF (reference sequence). This CDR3 is 13 amino acids long. CDR3 sequence: CATSWLSGNTIYF. The CDR3 coding sequence is TGTGCCACGTCGTGGCTCTCTGGAAACACCATATATTTT.

The chain employs TRBV14 and TRBJ2-4; 7 bases line up with TRBD2. The germline V gene encodes CDR1 SGHDN and CDR2 FVKESK. After removal of 4 bases from V and 6 bases from J, the junction contained 9 bases not matched to a gene. This CDR3 has 15 amino acids. As DNA, the CDR3 is TGTGCCAGCAGCCCCTGGTCCGGGGGGATAAACATTCAGTACTTC. Translating gives CASSPWSGGINIQYF.

The chain combines TRBV6-1 with TRBJ1-1; 7 bases fit TRBD1. Germline trimming cut 5 bases from V and 5 bases from J; bases unmatched to any gene: 8. The CDR3 runs 14 residues. Germline V gene data show CDR1 as MNHNS and CDR2 as SASEGT. In DNA, the CDR3 is TGTGCCAGCAGTTTACAGGGGCGTCGGACTGAAGCTTTCTTT. Its protein is CASSLQGRRTEAFF.

The chain combines TRBV25-1 with TRBJ2-7; D is ambiguous. Germline V lookup: CDR1 MGHDK, CDR2 SYGVNS. Trimming shortened V by 2 bases and J by 7 bases, and 6 bases separated the two germline ends. The CDR3 is 11 amino acids. The CDR3 sequence: CASSEQTEQYF. Written as DNA, the CDR3 is TGTGCCAGCAGTGAACAAACAGAGCAGTACTTC.

This rearrangement joins TRBV9 to TRBJ2-3, with D possibly TRBD1 on 7 matching bases. V shed 0 bases and J shed 7 bases, with 21 bases lying between them. The CDR3 sequence is 17 residues long. Germline assignment: CDR1 SGDLS and CDR2 YYNGEE. The CDR3 sequence: CASSVARQGTGANTQYF. DNA of the CDR3: TGTGCCAGCAGCGTAGCTAGACAGGGAACGGGAGCGAATACGCAGTATTTT.

The rearrangement joins TRBV6-4 to TRBJ2-1; 9 bases agree with TRBD2. The CDR3 covers 15 residues. The trim removed 4 bases at V and 8 bases at J, leaving 9 bases unmatched. Germline CDR1 is MRHNA and CDR2 is SNTAGT. The CDR3 bases are TGTGCCAGCAGTGTAGGTGGCGGGGGGGCCCATGAGCAGTTCTTC. Amino acids: CASSVGGGGAHEQFF.

The chain carries TRBV7-2 and TRBJ2-1; 8 positions match TRBD1. Per germline, CDR1 SGHTA and CDR2 FQGNSA. V lost 4 bases to trimming and J lost 2 bases; unmatched junction nucleotides: 4. CDR3 length: 15 residues. The CDR3 protein is CASSSGQAPYNEQFF. CDR3 DNA: TGTGCCAGCAGCTCGGGACAGGCGCCCTACAATGAGCAGTTCTTC.

The J gene is TRBJ2-7, the V gene TRBV19; a weak D match, TRBD2 (5 bases). V lost 3 bases, J lost 7 bases, and 10 bases lay in between. This CDR3 region has 12 residues. Germline assignment: CDR1 LNHDA and CDR2 SQIVND (reference sequence). The CDR3 is CASSIRGMEQYF. The CDR3 nucleotides are TGTGCCAGTAGTATCCGGGGAATGGAGCAGTACTTC.

The rearrangement links TRBV4-3 to TRBJ1-2; TRBD1 matches 8 bases. Germline CDR1 is LGHNA and CDR2 is YSLEER. With 0 bases clipped from V and 3 bases from J, the junction kept 12 bases outside the gene matches. The CDR3 is made up of 18 amino acids. The CDR3 sequence is CASSQDAGTGASDYGYTF. The CDR3 nucleotides read TGCGCCAGCAGCCAAGATGCTGGGACAGGCGCAAGCGACTATGGCTACACCTTC.

The V gene is TRBV6-1, the J gene TRBJ2-7, with 7 bases fitting TRBD1. The germline gives CDR1 MNHNS, CDR2 SASEGT. V was pared by 4 bases and J by 2 bases, with 11 bases of the junction left unmatched. CDR3 size: 16 residues. The CDR3 DNA follows: TGTGCCAGCAGTGGACGGACAGGTTCGCCTACCTACGAGCAGTACTTC. Its translation is CASSGRTGSPTYEQYF.